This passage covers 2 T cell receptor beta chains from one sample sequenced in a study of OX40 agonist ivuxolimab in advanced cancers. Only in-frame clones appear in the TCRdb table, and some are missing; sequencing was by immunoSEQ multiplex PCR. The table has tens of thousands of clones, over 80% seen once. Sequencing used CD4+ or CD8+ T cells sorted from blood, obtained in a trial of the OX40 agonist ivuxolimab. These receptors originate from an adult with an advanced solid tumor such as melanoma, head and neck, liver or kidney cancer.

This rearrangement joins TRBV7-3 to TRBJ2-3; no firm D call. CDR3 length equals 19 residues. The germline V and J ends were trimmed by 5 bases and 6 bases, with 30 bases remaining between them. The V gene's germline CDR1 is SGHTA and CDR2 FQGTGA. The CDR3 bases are TGTGCCAGCAGCCGATCCCAATTCCTGATGGACGGAGAAGTGGATACGCAGTATTTT. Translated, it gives CASSRSQFLMDGEVDTQYF. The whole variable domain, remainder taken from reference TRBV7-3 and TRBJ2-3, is GAGVSQTPSNKVTEKGKYVELRCDPISGHTALYWYRQSLGQGPEFLIYFQGTGAADDSGLPNDRFFAVRPEGSVSTLKIQRTERGDSAVYLCASSRSQFLMDGEVDTQYFGPGTRLTVL.

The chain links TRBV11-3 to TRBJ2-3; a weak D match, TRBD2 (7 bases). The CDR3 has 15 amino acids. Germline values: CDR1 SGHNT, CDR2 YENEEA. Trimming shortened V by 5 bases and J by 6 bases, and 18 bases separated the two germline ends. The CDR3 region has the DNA TGTGCCAGCAGCCCTTTGGGGGGGGCCAGGGATACGCAGTATTTT. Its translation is CASSPLGGARDTQYF.